Below are 19 T cell receptor beta chains sequenced from a single sample in a study of T cells in tuberculosis. The protocol was immunoSEQ multiplex PCR, while the TCRdb copy is restricted to in-frame clones and leaves out a portion. The sample gives tens of thousands of clones, 90% to 95% of which show up once; approximately 1.5% is in the top ten. This sample's time point: new active TB diagnosis, blood taken before or within 7 days of starting treatment. The source was PBMCs, collected at tuberculosis diagnosis. All receptors derive from an adult with tuberculosis.

The count of this clone is one. The rearrangement joins TRBV19 to TRBJ2-1, with 9 bases identical to TRBD2. V dropped 3 bases and J dropped 7; count of bases not matched to a gene: 16. CDR3 length equals 18 residues. CDR1 is LNHDA and CDR2 is SQIVND in the germline V gene (reference sequence). The CDR3 loop reads CASSISFRYSGSENEQFF. The CDR3 region has the DNA TGTGCCAGTAGTATTAGTTTTCGGTATAGCGGGAGTGAGAATGAGCAGTTCTTC.

With respect to this clone: At one end, the junction sequence differs from germline, possibly due to a read error. The J gene is TRBJ2-3, the V gene TRBV7-7; 8 positions agree with TRBD1. Germline loops: CDR1 SSHAT, CDR2 FNYEAQ (reference sequence). The CDR3 consists of 13 residues. As DNA, the CDR3 is TGTGCTAGCAGCTCCGACAGGGGCGATACGCAGTATTTT. Protein product: CASSSDRGDTQYF.

The CDR3 protein is CASSEGGAYPYEQYF. CDR3 DNA: TGTGCCAGCAGTGAAGGTGGGGCGTACCCCTACGAGCAGTACTTC. This chain joins TRBV6-1 and TRBJ2-7; D may be TRBD1 (5 bases). Germline V gene lookup returns CDR1 MNHNS and CDR2 SASEGT. Trimming cost V 1 base and J 2 bases, with 12 bases left between them. The length of the CDR3 is 15 residues.

This clone was counted once. The chain is built from TRBV6-5 and TRBJ2-2; 8 positions match TRBD2. Germline loops: CDR1 MNHEY, CDR2 SVGAGI. The CDR3 is made up of 15 amino acids. Losses at the gene ends were 6 bases for V and 6 bases for J; bases not matched to a gene: 9. This CDR3 reads CASSLGSGSSGELFF. The DNA of the CDR3 is TGTGCCAGCAGCTTAGGGAGCGGGAGTTCCGGGGAGCTGTTTTTT.

The gene calls are TRBV2 and TRBJ2-5, with 14 bases identical to TRBD2. This CDR3 region has 16 residues. The germline gives CDR1 SNHLY, CDR2 FYNNEI. After removal of 5 bases from V and 3 bases from J, the junction contained 5 bases not matched to a gene. The CDR3 DNA sequence: TGTGCCAGCAGTACCGGGACTAGCGGGAGTAAAGAGACCCAGTACTTC. Its translation is CASSTGTSGSKETQYF.

The DNA for the CDR3 is TGTGCCAGCAGCCCCGCGGGACGATACAATGAGCAGTTCTTC. Its translation is CASSPAGRYNEQFF. The chain employs TRBV7-9 and TRBJ2-1, with TRBD2 as a possible D gene (6 bases). Looked up from germline, CDR1 is SEHNR and CDR2 is FQNEAQ (reference sequence). The CDR3 length is 14 residues. The ends were cut back, 5 bases at V and 4 bases at J, with 12 bases in the middle.

The chain carries TRBV19 and TRBJ2-7, with 7 bases aligning to TRBD1. The CDR3 totals 15 residues. J gave up 3 bases and V 5 bases, and 10 bases lay outside the gene matches. Per germline, CDR1 LNHDA and CDR2 SQIVND (reference sequence). The CDR3 bases are TGTGCCAGTAGTCTCTCCCGGGACAGCGTCTACGAGCAGTACTTC. Amino acids: CASSLSRDSVYEQYF.

V and J are TRBV7-9 and TRBJ1-3, with D uncertain. Trimming took 4 bases from V and 3 from J, leaving 7 bases between them. The germline gives CDR1 SEHNR, CDR2 FQNEAQ (reference sequence). The CDR3 totals 13 residues. The CDR3 here is CASSSSGGNTIYF. DNA of the CDR3: TGTGCCAGCAGCTCCTCAGGTGGAAACACCATATATTTT. Using reference TRBV7-9 and TRBJ1-3 for the parts outside the CDR3, the full variable domain is DTGVSQNPRHKITKRGQNVTFRCDPISEHNRLYWYRQTLGQGPEFLTYFQNEAQLEKSRLLSDRFSAERPKGSFSTLEIQRTEQGDSAMYLCASSSSGGNTIYFGEGSWLTVV.

This sequence joins TRBV6-1 and TRBJ1-1; tentative D call: TRBD1 (6 bases). V lost 2 bases, J lost 6 bases, and 16 bases lay in between. This CDR3 spans 15 amino acids. CDR1 is MNHNS and CDR2 is SASEGT in the germline V gene. In DNA, the CDR3 is TGTGCCAGCAGTGAACGGGACACCGGCTCCGCTGAAGCTTTCTTT. Translated, it gives CASSERDTGSAEAFF.

This sequence joins TRBV4-1 and TRBJ1-4; tentatively, D is TRBD1 (6 bases). Trimming took off 0 bases at V and 10 bases at J, with 15 bases between the two ends. Germline CDR1 is MGHRA and CDR2 is YSYEKL. This CDR3 comprises 15 residues. The CDR3: CASSQDGTISVKLFF. CDR3 coding DNA: TGCGCCAGCAGCCAAGACGGGACAATTTCGGTAAAACTGTTTTTT.

The rearrangement joins TRBV28 to TRBJ2-3; 7 bases fit TRBD2. The V segment lost 6 bases and the J segment 2 bases; nucleotides outside the gene matches: 14. The CDR3 covers 17 residues. Germline lookup yields CDR1 MDHEN and CDR2 SYDVKM. As DNA, the CDR3 is TGTGCCAGCAGCCGTCAAGGTAGCGGGTCTTCCACAGATACGCAGTATTTT. It is translated as CASSRQGSGSSTDTQYF.

This chain links TRBV7-2 with TRBJ1-1; possible D gene TRBD1, 6 bases. From germline, CDR1 is SGHTA and CDR2 FQGNSA. V gave up 5 bases and J gave up 1 base, with 8 bases separating them. The CDR3 is 13 residues long. The CDR3 sequence is CASSPQGNTEAFF. Written as DNA, the CDR3 is TGTGCCAGCAGCCCACAGGGGAACACTGAAGCTTTCTTT. Using reference TRBV7-2 and TRBJ1-1 for the parts outside the CDR3, the full variable domain is GAGVSQSPSNKVTEKGKDVELRCDPISGHTALYWYRQSLGQGLEFLIYFQGNSAPDKSGLPSDRFSAERTGGSVSTLTIQRTQQEDSAVYLCASSPQGNTEAFFGQGTRLTVV.

The chain employs TRBV9 and TRBJ2-7; 7 nucleotides match TRBD1. Looked up from germline, CDR1 is SGDLS and CDR2 is YYNGEE. The V segment lost 3 bases and the J segment 2 bases; nucleotides outside the gene matches: 11. The CDR3 loop spans 16 amino acids. CDR3 region: CASSDSKDRSPYEQYF. For the CDR3, the DNA is TGTGCCAGCAGCGATTCCAAGGACAGGTCACCCTACGAGCAGTACTTC.

V and J are TRBV6-1 and TRBJ1-5, with 9 bases aligning to TRBD1. There are 15 residues in the CDR3. Germline values: CDR1 MNHNS, CDR2 SASEGT. V was clipped by 6 bases and J by 2 bases; unmatched bases: 5. The CDR3 region has the DNA TGTGCCAGCAGACAGGGGGCGGACGGCAATCAGCCCCAGCATTTT. It codes for CASRQGADGNQPQHF.

The chain recombines TRBV5-6 with TRBJ2-5; D not resolved. Trimming cost V 1 base and J 1 base, with 8 bases left between them. This CDR3 is built from 14 residues. Germline assignment: CDR1 SGHDT and CDR2 YYEEEE. The CDR3 here is CASSLTVFQETQYF. CDR3 sequence (DNA): TGTGCCAGCAGCTTGACAGTTTTCCAAGAGACCCAGTACTTC. Full variable domain (rest looked up from reference TRBV5-6 and TRBJ2-5): DAGVTQSPTHLIKTRGQQVTLRCSPKSGHDTVSWYQQALGQGPQFIFQYYEEEERQRGNFPDRFSGHQFPNYSSELNVNALLLGDSALYLCASSLTVFQETQYFGPGTRLLVL.

V usage is TRBV10-3 and J usage is TRBJ2-3; no clear D gene. Germline CDR1 reads ENHRY; CDR2 reads SYGVKD. V lost 6 bases and J 1 base, leaving 11 bases between the germline ends. This CDR3 contains 14 residues. This CDR3 reads CAIRPLSGTDTQYF. CDR3 sequence (DNA): TGTGCCATCAGACCCCTCAGCGGCACAGATACGCAGTATTTT.

V usage is TRBV27 and J usage is TRBJ1-2; 7 bases fit TRBD1. In germline, CDR1 is MNHEY, CDR2 SMNVEV (reference sequence). The ends lost 6 bases at V and 2 bases at J; junction bases unmatched: 6. This CDR3 comprises 14 residues. DNA for the CDR3: TGTGCCAGCAGAAGACAGGGTGAAAACTATGGCTACACCTTC. Protein: CASRRQGENYGYTF.

The rearrangement uses TRBV28 and TRBJ1-5, with no clear D. With 1 base removed from V and 5 bases from J, the gap between germline ends came to 18 bases. The CDR3 runs to 17 residues. CDR1 is MDHEN, CDR2 SYDVKM, per germline. The DNA for the CDR3 is TGTGCCAGCAGTTTATCTAGGGAGCAACCCGCCGATCAGCCCCAGCATTTT. Residues: CASSLSREQPADQPQHF.

The rearrangement joins TRBV5-1 to TRBJ1-1; possible D gene TRBD1, 6 bases. Trimming took off 4 bases at V and 1 base at J, with 17 bases between the two ends. Germline loops: CDR1 SGHRS, CDR2 YFSETQ. This CDR3 contains 16 residues. In nucleotides, the CDR3 is TGCGCCAGCAGCCCCAGGACAAGAGGGGGGAACACTGAAGCTTTCTTT. Translating it yields CASSPRTRGGNTEAFF.